This passage covers 31 T cell receptor beta chains from one sample sequenced in a study of T cell repertoires in cytomegalovirus infection. No antigen is known for these receptors. TCRdb used MiXCR to reprocess the reads, holding one entry per CDR3 protein. This sample carries about 740,000 distinct CDR3 sequences, around 31% of them seen once, and the ten largest clones take approximately 18%. The sequencing used cultured PBMCs, collected from culture after CMV antigen stimulation. These receptors came from a human donor in good health (CMV status not recorded). Some clones in this sample may be carry-over from other donors' samples.

The chain joins TRBV11-2 to TRBJ1-2; no reliable D call. This CDR3 contains 13 residues. V was shortened by 4 bases and J by 8 bases, with 14 bases between the two germline ends. Germline V CDR1 and CDR2: SGHAT, FQNNGV. The CDR3 nucleotides are TGTGCCAGCAGCTCGCGGCTGCTCTTCGGCTACACCTTC. The encoded protein is CASSSRLLFGYTF.

In its sample, this clonotype was seen a few times. The V call is TRBV12-3 or TRBV12-4, the J call TRBJ1-2, with D perhaps matching TRBD1 (5 bases). Trimming cost V 7 bases and J 0 bases, with 15 bases left between them. The CDR3 extends over 15 amino acids. The DNA for the CDR3 is TGTGCCAGCACCAACGCAGGGACTACTAACTATGGCTACACCTTC. As protein: CASTNAGTTNYGYTF.

This clonotype was recorded a few times. The V and J genes are TRBV6-1 and TRBJ2-1; D call uncertain. The germline CDR1 and CDR2 sequences are MNHNS and SASEGT. Trimming shortened V by 6 bases and J by 5 bases, and 5 bases separated the two germline ends. The CDR3 is 11 residues long. The CDR3 reads CASRGNNEQFF. The DNA for the CDR3 is TGTGCCAGCAGGGGCAACAATGAGCAGTTCTTC.

The CDR3 coding sequence is TGTGCCAGCAGGATGGGGACGGTAAATTCACCCCTCCACTTT. Amino acids: CASRMGTVNSPLHF. This rearrangement joins TRBV27 to TRBJ1-6, with D perhaps matching TRBD1 (5 bases). CDR3 length: 14 residues. Germline V lookup: CDR1 MNHEY, CDR2 SMNVEV (reference sequence). V was shortened by 6 bases and J by 7 bases, with 13 bases between the two germline ends.

This clonotype was counted a few times. V is TRBV7-2 and J is TRBJ2-5; no definite D call. There are 15 residues in the CDR3. Trimming pared 1 base from V and 5 bases from J, leaving 14 bases between. Germline CDR1 is SGHTA and CDR2 is FQGNSA. The CDR3 coding sequence is TGTGCCAGCAGCTTAGGCCTAGGGCCCGTCGAGACCCAGTACTTC. Protein product: CASSLGLGPVETQYF. The whole variable domain, filled in from reference TRBV7-2 and TRBJ2-5, reads GAGVSQSPSNKVTEKGKDVELRCDPISGHTALYWYRQSLGQGLEFLIYFQGNSAPDKSGLPSDRFSAERTGGSVSTLTIQRTQQEDSAVYLCASSLGLGPVETQYFGPGTRLLVL.

The J gene is TRBJ2-2, the V gene TRBV2; D might be TRBD2 (5 bases). This CDR3 has 15 amino acids. V was pared by 4 bases and J by 1 base, with 10 bases between. Germline V gene lookup returns CDR1 SNHLY and CDR2 FYNNEI. The CDR3 sequence: CASSVEGQNTGELFF. DNA for the CDR3: TGTGCCAGCAGTGTAGAGGGTCAGAACACCGGGGAGCTGTTTTTT.

The genes are TRBV7-2 and TRBJ2-5; D gene unclear. The CDR3 loop spans 13 amino acids. The V gene lost 5 bases and the J gene lost 5 bases, with 12 bases spanning the gap. Per germline, CDR1 SGHTA and CDR2 FQGNSA. CDR3 sequence reads: CASSVIHRETQYF. Written as DNA, the CDR3 is TGTGCCAGCAGCGTAATCCATCGGGAGACCCAGTACTTC.

This clonotype was observed a handful of times. The CDR3 DNA sequence: TGTGCCAGCAGCTTGGGGGACGCCCGCTCCTACGAGCAGTACTTC. This encodes CASSLGDARSYEQYF. V usage is TRBV7-2 and J usage is TRBJ2-7, with D possibly being TRBD1 or TRBD2 (5 bases each). CDR3 length: 15 residues. From germline, CDR1 is SGHTA and CDR2 FQGNSA. V lost 3 bases to trimming and J lost 0 bases, with 12 bases between them.

This clonotype was counted only a few times. The chain recombines TRBV10-3 with TRBJ1-2; D is possibly TRBD1 (6 bases). V shed 2 bases and J shed 0 bases, with 10 bases lying between them. The germline gives CDR1 ENHRY, CDR2 SYGVKD. CDR3 length equals 15 residues. CDR3 sequence: CAISEGTRANYGYTF. CDR3 in DNA: TGTGCCATCAGTGAGGGGACACGGGCTAACTATGGCTACACCTTC.

This clonotype was counted ten times or more. V gene TRBV6-1 combines with J gene TRBJ2-1; D ambiguous. The V end lost 8 bases, the J end lost 1 base, and 18 bases lay between the germline ends. The CDR3 length is 16 residues. Germline CDR1 and CDR2: MNHNS and SASEGT. CDR3 bases: TGTGCCAGCTCCGTAGCTCCTGTGGGGTCCTACAATGAGCAGTTCTTC. Amino acid sequence: CASSVAPVGSYNEQFF.

V is TRBV6-1 and J is TRBJ1-5; D is unresolved. Per the germline V gene, CDR1 is MNHNS and CDR2 is SASEGT. V dropped 8 bases and J dropped 5 bases, with 10 bases sitting between them. The CDR3 consists of 12 residues. CDR3 in DNA: TGTGCCAGCGTTGGGGAATATCAGCCCCAGCATTTT. Protein: CASVGEYQPQHF.

This clonotype was observed a handful of times. The gene calls are TRBV10-3 and TRBJ2-7, with 9 bases aligning to TRBD1. Looked up from germline, CDR1 is ENHRY and CDR2 is SYGVKD. V lost 11 bases and J lost 0; bases outside the gene matches: 14. The CDR3 runs to 16 residues. CDR3 in amino acids: CAALGRDRANSYEQYF. DNA of the CDR3: TGTGCCGCCCTGGGCAGGGACAGGGCAAACTCCTACGAGCAGTACTTC.

This clonotype was counted between two and nine times. The chain employs TRBV15 and TRBJ2-3; 9 nucleotides align to TRBD2. The CDR3 consists of 18 residues. Trimming cost V 1 base and J 0 bases; bases outside gene matches: 8. In germline, CDR1 is LNHNV, CDR2 YYDKDF (reference sequence). CDR3 sequence (DNA): TGTGCCACCAGCAGAGCGCTAGCGGGAATTGCTAGCACAGATACGCAGTATTTT. Translation gives CATSRALAGIASTDTQYF.

This clonotype has only a few counts. The V and J genes are TRBV7-6 and TRBJ2-2; D remains unclear. V was clipped by 0 bases and J by 5 bases, with 7 bases between them. Germline-derived CDR1 and CDR2 are SGHVS and FNYEAQ. This CDR3 contains 14 residues. In DNA, the CDR3 is TGTGCCAGCAGCTTAGCGATAGGAACCGGGGAGCTGTTTTTT. Translation gives CASSLAIGTGELFF. Combining the CDR3 with reference TRBV7-6 and TRBJ2-2 gives the whole variable domain GAGVSQSPRYKVTKRGQDVALRCDPISGHVSLYWYRQALGQGPEFLTYFNYEAQQDKSGLPNDRFSAERPEGSISTLTIQRTEQRDSAMYRCASSLAIGTGELFFGEGSRLTVL.

The chain recombines TRBV6-1 with TRBJ2-7, with D tentatively TRBD2 (6 bases). The CDR3 covers 16 residues. V lost 0 bases, J lost 0 bases, and 12 bases lay in between. From germline, CDR1 is MNHNS and CDR2 SASEGT. The DNA of the CDR3 is TGTGCCAGCAGTGAAGCGGCGCGGGACCTCTCCTACGAGCAGTACTTC. Its protein is CASSEAARDLSYEQYF.

The chain couples TRBV20-1 to TRBJ1-1, with a tentative D call TRBD1 (5 bases). This CDR3 spans 12 amino acids. Trimming removed 6 bases from V and 3 bases from J, with 11 bases in between. Germline V lookup: CDR1 DFQATT, CDR2 SNEGSKA (reference sequence). The chain's CDR3 is CSAQEGDTEAFF. The DNA for the CDR3 is TGCAGTGCCCAAGAAGGGGACACTGAAGCTTTCTTT.

This clonotype was recorded many times. The chain couples TRBV11-3 to TRBJ2-3; D perhaps matches TRBD2 (5 bases). Germline CDR1 and CDR2: SGHNT and YENEEA. Trimming cost V 1 base and J 1 base, with 12 bases left between them. The CDR3 runs to 16 residues. The CDR3 bases are TGTGCCAGCAGCTTAGGCCGGGGTTACGGCACAGATACGCAGTATTTT. The encoded protein is CASSLGRGYGTDTQYF.

The chain recombines TRBV14 with TRBJ2-3; TRBD2 aligns across 9 bases. This CDR3 contains 16 residues. CDR1 and CDR2 (germline): SGHDN, FVKESK. The V gene end was trimmed by 5 bases and the J gene end by 4 bases; junction bases not matched to a gene: 10. CDR3 loop: CASSSFGSGRPDTQYF. In nucleotides, the CDR3 is TGTGCCAGCAGCTCCTTCGGTAGCGGGAGACCAGATACGCAGTATTTT.

The chain links TRBV5-6 to TRBJ1-2; no clear D. The CDR3 extends over 15 amino acids. V lost 4 bases, J lost 2 bases, and 15 bases lay in between. Germline CDR1 and CDR2: SGHDT and YYEEEE. The CDR3 sequence: CASSPSRSENYGYTF. The CDR3 DNA follows: TGTGCCAGCAGCCCTTCCCGGTCCGAAAACTATGGCTACACCTTC. The whole variable domain, remainder taken from reference TRBV5-6 and TRBJ1-2, is DAGVTQSPTHLIKTRGQQVTLRCSPKSGHDTVSWYQQALGQGPQFIFQYYEEEERQRGNFPDRFSGHQFPNYSSELNVNALLLGDSALYLCASSPSRSENYGYTFGSGTRLTVV.

J is TRBJ2-1 and V is TRBV27; D is unclear. This CDR3 contains 15 residues. The ends were cut back, 0 bases at V and 0 bases at J, with 6 bases in the middle. Per the germline V gene, CDR1 is MNHEY and CDR2 is SMNVEV (reference sequence). The DNA of the CDR3 is TGTGCCAGCAGTTTATCACCCGCCTCCTACAATGAGCAGTTCTTC. It specifies CASSLSPASYNEQFF.

The chain has TRBV4-1 and TRBJ1-4, with TRBD1 identical over 8 bases. Germline trimming cut 6 bases from V and 8 bases from J; bases unmatched to any gene: 17. The CDR3 covers 17 residues. Germline CDR1 is MGHRA and CDR2 is YSYEKL. The CDR3: CASSLAVQQGVGEKLFF. DNA of the CDR3: TGCGCCAGCAGTCTCGCTGTCCAACAGGGGGTAGGGGAAAAACTGTTTTTT.

This clonotype appeared a few times. V gene TRBV4-1 combines with J gene TRBJ1-3; TRBD1 matches 10 bases. The CDR3 loop spans 16 amino acids. V trimming: 4 bases; J trimming: 3 bases; junction bases outside the gene matches: 6. Germline V gene data show CDR1 as MGHRA and CDR2 as YSYEKL. CDR3 protein: CASSPRQGAYGNTIYF. The CDR3 coding sequence is TGCGCCAGCAGCCCCCGACAGGGGGCTTATGGAAACACCATATATTTT.

The V call is TRBV7-2, the J call TRBJ2-3; 7 nucleotides line up with TRBD2. Germline CDR1 SGHTA, CDR2 FQGNSA. V was pared by 5 bases and J by 6 bases, with 14 bases of the junction left unmatched. This CDR3 has 16 amino acids. CDR3: CASSPLIRGGKDTQYF. The CDR3 nucleotides read TGTGCCAGCAGCCCGCTAATCCGCGGGGGTAAGGATACGCAGTATTTT.

V and J are TRBV5-1 and TRBJ2-3; TRBD2 is a possible D gene (6 bases). Germline values: CDR1 SGHRS, CDR2 YFSETQ. Trimming pared 1 base from V and 5 bases from J, leaving 11 bases between. The CDR3 is made up of 14 amino acids. DNA of the CDR3: TGCGCCAGCAGCTTGAGATACGGGGGAGATACGCAGTATTTT. It codes for CASSLRYGGDTQYF.

The chain links TRBV27 to TRBJ2-7, with 12 bases lining up with TRBD2. CDR1 is MNHEY and CDR2 is SMNVEV in the germline V gene (reference sequence). The CDR3 loop spans 16 amino acids. The V and J ends lost 6 bases and 6 bases, in that order; junction bases with no gene match: 12. For the CDR3, the DNA is TGTGCCAGCAGCTGGGCAGGGACTAGCGGGTTCGCCGAGCAGTACTTC. It codes for CASSWAGTSGFAEQYF.

This clonotype occurred a few times. The CDR3 DNA reads TGTGCCAGCAGCCCCCGTCGGCTAGCGGGGGGAGTTGAGCAGTTCTTC. As protein: CASSPRRLAGGVEQFF. This chain links TRBV7-8 with TRBJ2-1; TRBD2 matches at 11 bases. This CDR3 contains 16 residues. Germline loops: CDR1 SGHVS, CDR2 FQNEAQ. Unmatched junction bases numbered 12, after V lost 5 bases and J lost 9 bases.

This chain joins TRBV10-3 and TRBJ2-1; TRBD2 aligns across 9 bases. Germline V gives CDR1 ENHRY, CDR2 SYGVKD. The V and J ends lost 7 bases and 6 bases, in that order; junction bases with no gene match: 4. This CDR3 is 13 amino acids long. The CDR3 DNA is TGTGCCATCAATGGCGGGGGGGCCAATGAGCAGTTCTTC. The encoded protein is CAINGGGANEQFF.

The sample holds many counts of this clonotype. The chain joins TRBV12-5 to TRBJ1-1; unclear D gene. The CDR3 contains 12 residues. Germline CDR1 and CDR2: LGHNT and FRNRAP. Between the trimmed V and J ends, which lost 4 bases and 3 bases, there was a span of 6 bases. CDR3 amino acids: CASGSGYTEAFF. CDR3 in DNA: TGTGCTAGTGGTTCGGGGTACACTGAAGCTTTCTTT.

This clonotype is a singleton in its sample. The chain uses TRBV11-2 and TRBJ2-7, with D perhaps assigned TRBD1 or TRBD2 (5 bases each). The germline V gene has CDR1 SGHAT and CDR2 FQNNGV. V lost 3 bases and J 1 base, leaving 16 bases between the germline ends. CDR3 size: 16 residues. The CDR3 nucleotides are TGTGCCAGCAGCTTGACCGGGACGCAGCTTTCCTACGAGCAGTACTTC. It specifies CASSLTGTQLSYEQYF.

The chain employs TRBV5-4 and TRBJ1-2, with D maybe TRBD1 (6 bases). V lost 0 bases, J lost 6 bases, and 12 bases lay in between. Per the germline V gene, CDR1 is SGHNT and CDR2 is YYREEE (reference sequence). The CDR3 has 14 residues. CDR3 loop: CASSLEAGVHGYTF. For the CDR3, the DNA is TGTGCCAGCAGCTTGGAGGCAGGGGTCCATGGCTACACCTTC.

This chain uses TRBV7-8 with TRBJ2-1; TRBD2 is a possible D gene (6 bases). The V gene's germline CDR1 is SGHVS and CDR2 FQNEAQ. The V end lost 5 bases, the J end lost 4 bases, and 18 bases lay between the germline ends. The CDR3 covers 16 residues. The CDR3 DNA reads TGTGCCAGCAGCCCCCACCGGGACTGGAGATACAATGAGCAGTTCTTC. Translation gives CASSPHRDWRYNEQFF.